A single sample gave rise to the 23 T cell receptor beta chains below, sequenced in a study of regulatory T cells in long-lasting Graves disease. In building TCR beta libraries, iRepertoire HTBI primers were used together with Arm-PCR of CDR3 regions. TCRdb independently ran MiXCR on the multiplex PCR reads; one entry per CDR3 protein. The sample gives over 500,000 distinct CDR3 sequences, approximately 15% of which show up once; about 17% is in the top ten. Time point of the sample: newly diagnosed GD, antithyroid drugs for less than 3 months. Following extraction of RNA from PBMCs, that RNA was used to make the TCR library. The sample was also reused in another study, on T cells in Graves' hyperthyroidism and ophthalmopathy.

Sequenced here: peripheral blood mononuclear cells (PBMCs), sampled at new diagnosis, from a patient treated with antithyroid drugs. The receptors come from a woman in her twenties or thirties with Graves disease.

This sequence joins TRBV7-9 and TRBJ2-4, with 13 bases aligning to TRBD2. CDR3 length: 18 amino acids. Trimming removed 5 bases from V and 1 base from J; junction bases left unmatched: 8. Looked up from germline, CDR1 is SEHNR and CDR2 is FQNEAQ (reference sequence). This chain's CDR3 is CASSPWTSGREAKNIQYF. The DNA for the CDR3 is TGTGCCAGCAGCCCGTGGACTAGCGGGAGAGAGGCCAAAAACATTCAGTACTTC. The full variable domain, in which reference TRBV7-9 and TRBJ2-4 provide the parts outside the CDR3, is DTGVSQNPRHKITKRGQNVTFRCDPISEHNRLYWYRQTLGQGPEFLTYFQNEAQLEKSRLLSDRFSAERPKGSFSTLEIQRTEQGDSAMYLCASSPWTSGREAKNIQYFGAGTRLSVL.

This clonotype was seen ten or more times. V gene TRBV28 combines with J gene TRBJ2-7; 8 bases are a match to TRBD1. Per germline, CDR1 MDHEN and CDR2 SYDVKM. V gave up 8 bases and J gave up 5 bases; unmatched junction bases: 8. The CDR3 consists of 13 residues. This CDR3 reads CASLSLDRDEQYF. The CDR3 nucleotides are TGTGCCAGCCTATCACTGGACAGGGACGAGCAGTACTTC.

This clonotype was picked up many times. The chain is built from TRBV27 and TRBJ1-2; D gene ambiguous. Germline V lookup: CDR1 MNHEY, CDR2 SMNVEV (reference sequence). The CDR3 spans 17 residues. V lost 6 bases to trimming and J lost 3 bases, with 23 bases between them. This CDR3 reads CASSLGPGRGWDYGYTF. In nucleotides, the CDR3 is TGTGCCAGCAGCTTGGGTCCCGGACGGGGTTGGGACTATGGCTACACCTTC.

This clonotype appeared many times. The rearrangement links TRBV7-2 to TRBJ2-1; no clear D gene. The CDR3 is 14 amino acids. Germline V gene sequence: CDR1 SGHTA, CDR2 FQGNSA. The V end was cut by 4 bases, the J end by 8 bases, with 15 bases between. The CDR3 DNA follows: TGTGCCAGCAGCTCCGCTTTCTCTGGTGATGAGCAGTTCTTC. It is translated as CASSSAFSGDEQFF.

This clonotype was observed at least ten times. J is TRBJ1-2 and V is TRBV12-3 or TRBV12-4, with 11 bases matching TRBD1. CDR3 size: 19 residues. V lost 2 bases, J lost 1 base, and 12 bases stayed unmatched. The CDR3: CASSLTWGSDRGRNYGYTF. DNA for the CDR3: TGTGCCAGCAGTTTAACGTGGGGATCGGACAGGGGGCGTAACTATGGCTACACCTTC.

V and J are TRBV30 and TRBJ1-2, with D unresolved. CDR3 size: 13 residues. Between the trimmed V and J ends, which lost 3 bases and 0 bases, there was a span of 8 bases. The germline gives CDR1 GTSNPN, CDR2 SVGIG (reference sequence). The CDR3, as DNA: TGTGCCTGGAGACTAATAGCTAACTATGGCTACACCTTC. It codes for CAWRLIANYGYTF. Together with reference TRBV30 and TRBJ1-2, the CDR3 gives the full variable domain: SQTIHQWPATLVQPVGSPLSLECTVEGTSNPNLYWYRQAAGRGLQLLFYSVGIGQISSEVPQNLSASRPQDRQFILSSKKLLLSDSGFYLCAWRLIANYGYTFGSGTRLTVV.

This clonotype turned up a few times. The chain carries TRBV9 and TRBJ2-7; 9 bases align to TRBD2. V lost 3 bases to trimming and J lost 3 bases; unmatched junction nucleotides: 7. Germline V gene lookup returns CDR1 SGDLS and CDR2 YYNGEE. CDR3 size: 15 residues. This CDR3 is CASSGRLADDYEQYF. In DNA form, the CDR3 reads TGTGCCAGCAGCGGACGACTAGCGGACGACTACGAGCAGTACTTC.

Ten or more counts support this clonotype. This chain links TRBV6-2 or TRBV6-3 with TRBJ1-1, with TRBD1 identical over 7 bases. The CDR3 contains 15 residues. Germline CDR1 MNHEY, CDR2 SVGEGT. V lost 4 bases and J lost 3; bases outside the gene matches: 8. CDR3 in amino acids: CASSFTNRGDTEAFF. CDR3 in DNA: TGTGCCAGCAGTTTCACAAACAGGGGTGACACTGAAGCTTTCTTT.

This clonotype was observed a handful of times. The CDR3 DNA sequence: TGCAGCGTTATGCTGGGCCGGTCAGATACGCAGTATTTT. Translated, it gives CSVMLGRSDTQYF. This sequence joins TRBV29-1 and TRBJ2-3; D is unresolved. The CDR3 totals 13 residues. Trimming cost V 5 bases and J 4 bases, with 13 bases left between them. CDR1 is SQVTM and CDR2 is ANQGSEA in the germline V gene.

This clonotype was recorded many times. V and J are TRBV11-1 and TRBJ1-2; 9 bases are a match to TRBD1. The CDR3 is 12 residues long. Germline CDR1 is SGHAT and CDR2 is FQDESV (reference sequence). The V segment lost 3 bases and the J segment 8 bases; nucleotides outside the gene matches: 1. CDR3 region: CASSFTGGGYTF. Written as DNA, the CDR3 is TGTGCCAGCAGCTTTACAGGGGGCGGCTACACCTTC.

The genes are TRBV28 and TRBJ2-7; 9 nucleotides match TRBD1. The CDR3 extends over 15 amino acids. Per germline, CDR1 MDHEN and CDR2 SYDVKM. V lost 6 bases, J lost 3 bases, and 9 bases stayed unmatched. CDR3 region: CASRPPGTGHYEQYF. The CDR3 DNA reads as TGTGCCAGCAGACCTCCCGGGACAGGGCACTACGAGCAGTACTTC.

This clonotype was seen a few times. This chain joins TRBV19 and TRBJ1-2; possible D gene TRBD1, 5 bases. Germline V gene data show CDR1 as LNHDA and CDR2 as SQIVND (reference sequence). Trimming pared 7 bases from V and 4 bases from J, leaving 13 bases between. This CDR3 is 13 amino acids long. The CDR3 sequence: CASNLGLSYGYTF. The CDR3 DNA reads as TGTGCCAGTAATTTGGGACTTTCCTATGGCTACACCTTC.

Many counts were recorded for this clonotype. The CDR3, as DNA: TGTGCCAGCAGACCGGTGAGCTCCTACAATGAGCAGTTCTTC. Translation: CASRPVSSYNEQFF. The chain is built from TRBV2 and TRBJ2-1; no clear D. The CDR3 extends over 14 amino acids. CDR1 is SNHLY, CDR2 FYNNEI, per germline. Between the trimmed V and J ends, which lost 6 bases and 0 bases, there was a span of 9 bases.

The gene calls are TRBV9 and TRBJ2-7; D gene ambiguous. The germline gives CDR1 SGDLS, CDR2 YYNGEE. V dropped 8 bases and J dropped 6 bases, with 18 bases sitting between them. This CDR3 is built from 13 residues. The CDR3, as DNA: TGTGCCAGGTGGGCGACCGTCCCCTCCGAGCAGTACTTC. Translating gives CARWATVPSEQYF. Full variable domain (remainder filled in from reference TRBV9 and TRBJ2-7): DSGVTQTPKHLITATGQRVTLRCSPRSGDLSVYWYQQSLDQGLQFLIQYYNGEERAKGNILERFSAQQFPDLHSELNLSSLELGDSALYFCARWATVPSEQYFGPGTRLTVT.

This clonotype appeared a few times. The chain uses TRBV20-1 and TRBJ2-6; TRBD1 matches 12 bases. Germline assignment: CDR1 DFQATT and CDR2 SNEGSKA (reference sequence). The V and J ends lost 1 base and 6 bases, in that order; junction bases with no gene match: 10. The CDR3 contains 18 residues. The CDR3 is CSARVMGQGAAEANVLTF. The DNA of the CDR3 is TGCAGTGCTAGAGTAATGGGACAGGGGGCTGCTGAGGCCAACGTCCTGACTTTC.

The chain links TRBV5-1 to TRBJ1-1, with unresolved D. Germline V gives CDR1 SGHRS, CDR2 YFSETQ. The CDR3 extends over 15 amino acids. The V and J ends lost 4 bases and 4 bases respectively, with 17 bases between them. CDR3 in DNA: TGCGCCAGCAGCCGTATAGGGTCGGTTGGCACTGAAGCTTTCTTT. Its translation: CASSRIGSVGTEAFF.

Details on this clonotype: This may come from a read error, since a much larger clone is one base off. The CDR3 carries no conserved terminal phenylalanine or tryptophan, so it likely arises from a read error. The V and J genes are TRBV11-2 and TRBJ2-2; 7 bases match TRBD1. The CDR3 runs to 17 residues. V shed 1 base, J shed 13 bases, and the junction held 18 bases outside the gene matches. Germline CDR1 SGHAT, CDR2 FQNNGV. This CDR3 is CASSLGNSTGTRKALFL. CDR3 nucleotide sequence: TGTGCCAGCAGCTTAGGGAACTCGACAGGGACCAGGAAGGCGCTGTTTCTT.

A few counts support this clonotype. The CDR3 loop reads CATGLAGEVETQYF. CDR3 DNA sequence: TGTGCCACGGGACTAGCGGGAGAAGTGGAGACCCAGTACTTC. V and J are TRBV19 and TRBJ2-5; 14 nucleotides align to TRBD2. V lost 10 bases to trimming and J lost 5 bases; unmatched junction nucleotides: 6. This CDR3 is built from 14 residues. Germline CDR1 LNHDA, CDR2 SQIVND (reference sequence).

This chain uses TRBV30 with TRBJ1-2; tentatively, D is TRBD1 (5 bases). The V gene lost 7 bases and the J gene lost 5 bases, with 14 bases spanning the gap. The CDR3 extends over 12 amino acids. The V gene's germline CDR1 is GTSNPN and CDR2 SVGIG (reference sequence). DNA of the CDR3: TGTGCCTCCACTCCGGGGGTTTATGGCTACACCTTC. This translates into CASTPGVYGYTF.

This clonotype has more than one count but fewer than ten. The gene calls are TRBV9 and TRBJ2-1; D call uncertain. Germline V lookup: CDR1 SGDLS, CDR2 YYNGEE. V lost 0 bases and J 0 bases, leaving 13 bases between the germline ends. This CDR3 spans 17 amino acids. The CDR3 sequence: CASSVDVDTYSYNEQFF. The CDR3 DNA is TGTGCCAGCAGCGTAGATGTAGACACTTACTCCTACAATGAGCAGTTCTTC.

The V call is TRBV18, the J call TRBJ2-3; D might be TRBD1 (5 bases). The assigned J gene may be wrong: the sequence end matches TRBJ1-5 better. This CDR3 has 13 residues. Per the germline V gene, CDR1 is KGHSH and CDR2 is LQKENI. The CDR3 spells CASSPRGTDTQHF. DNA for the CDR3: TGTGCCAGCTCACCACGGGGCACAGATACGCAGCATTTT.

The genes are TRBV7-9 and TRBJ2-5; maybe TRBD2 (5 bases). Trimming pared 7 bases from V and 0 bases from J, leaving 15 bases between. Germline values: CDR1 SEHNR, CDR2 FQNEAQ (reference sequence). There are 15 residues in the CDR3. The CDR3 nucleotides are TGTGCCAGCACCTCACACACGGACTACCAAGAGACCCAGTACTTC. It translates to CASTSHTDYQETQYF.

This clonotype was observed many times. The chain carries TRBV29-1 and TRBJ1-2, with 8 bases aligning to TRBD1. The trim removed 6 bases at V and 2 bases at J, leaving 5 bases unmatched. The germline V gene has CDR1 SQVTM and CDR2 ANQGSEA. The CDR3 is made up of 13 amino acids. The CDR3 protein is CSVLTGGNYGYTF. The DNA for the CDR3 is TGCAGCGTATTAACAGGGGGGAACTATGGCTACACCTTC. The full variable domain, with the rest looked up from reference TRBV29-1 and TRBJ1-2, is SAVISQKPSRDICQRGTSLTIQCQVDSQVTMMFWYRQQPGQSLTLIATANQGSEATYESGFVIDKFPISRPNLTFSTLTVSNMSPEDSSIYLCSVLTGGNYGYTFGSGTRLTVV.